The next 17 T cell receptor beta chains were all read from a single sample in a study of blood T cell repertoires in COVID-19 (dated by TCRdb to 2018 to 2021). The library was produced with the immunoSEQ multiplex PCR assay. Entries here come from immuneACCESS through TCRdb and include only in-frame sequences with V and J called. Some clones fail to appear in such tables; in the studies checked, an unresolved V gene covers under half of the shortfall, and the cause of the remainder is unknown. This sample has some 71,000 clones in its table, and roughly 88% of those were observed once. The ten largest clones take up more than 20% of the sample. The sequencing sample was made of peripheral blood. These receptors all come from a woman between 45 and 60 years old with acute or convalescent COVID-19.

The CDR3 protein is CAWTSVQGATNEKLFF. DNA of the CDR3: TGTGCCTGGACCTCCGTACAGGGTGCGACTAATGAAAAACTGTTTTTT. The rearrangement uses TRBV30 and TRBJ1-4, with a weak D call TRBD1 (6 bases). V was trimmed by 4 bases and J by 2 bases, leaving 17 bases between them. Per the germline V gene, CDR1 is GTSNPN and CDR2 is SVGIG (reference sequence). The CDR3 length is 16 residues. The entire variable domain, with the rest obtained from reference TRBV30 and TRBJ1-4, is as follows: SQTIHQWPATLVQPVGSPLSLECTVEGTSNPNLYWYRQAAGRGLQLLFYSVGIGQISSEVPQNLSASRPQDRQFILSSKKLLLSDSGFYLCAWTSVQGATNEKLFFGSGTQLSVL.

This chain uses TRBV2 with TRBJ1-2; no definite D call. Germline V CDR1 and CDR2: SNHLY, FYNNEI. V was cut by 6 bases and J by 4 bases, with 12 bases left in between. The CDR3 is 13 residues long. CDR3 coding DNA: TGTGCCAGCAGGCCCGAAAGCGGCTATGGCTACACCTTC. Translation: CASRPESGYGYTF.

CDR3 in amino acids: CASSLGLGDTQYF. CDR3 nucleotide sequence: TGTGCCAGCAGTCTCGGACTAGGGGATACGCAGTATTTT. The V gene is TRBV9, the J gene TRBJ2-3, with TRBD2 identical over 7 bases. Germline values: CDR1 SGDLS, CDR2 YYNGEE. V shed 5 bases and J 6 bases; nucleotides not matched to a gene: 6. The CDR3 sequence is 13 residues long.

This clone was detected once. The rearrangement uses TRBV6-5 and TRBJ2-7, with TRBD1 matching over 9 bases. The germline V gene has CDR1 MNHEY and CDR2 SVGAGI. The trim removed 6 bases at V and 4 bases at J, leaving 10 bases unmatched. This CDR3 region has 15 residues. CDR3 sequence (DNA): TGTGCCAGCAGAGGGCAAAGGACAGGGGTTTACGAGCAGTACTTC. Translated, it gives CASRGQRTGVYEQYF.

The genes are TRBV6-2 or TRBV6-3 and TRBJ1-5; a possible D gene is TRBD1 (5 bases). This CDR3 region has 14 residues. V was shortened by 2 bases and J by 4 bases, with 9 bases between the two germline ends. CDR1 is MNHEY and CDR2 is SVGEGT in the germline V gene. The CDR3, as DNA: TGTGCCAGCAGTTACGGAGGGGTTAATCAGCCCCAGCATTTT. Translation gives CASSYGGVNQPQHF.

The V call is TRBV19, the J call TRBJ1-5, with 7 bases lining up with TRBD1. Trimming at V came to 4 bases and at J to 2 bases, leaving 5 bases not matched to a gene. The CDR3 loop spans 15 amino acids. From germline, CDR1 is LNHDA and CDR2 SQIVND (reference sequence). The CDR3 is CASSTFGQGNQPQHF. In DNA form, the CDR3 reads TGTGCCAGTAGTACATTCGGACAGGGCAATCAGCCCCAGCATTTT.

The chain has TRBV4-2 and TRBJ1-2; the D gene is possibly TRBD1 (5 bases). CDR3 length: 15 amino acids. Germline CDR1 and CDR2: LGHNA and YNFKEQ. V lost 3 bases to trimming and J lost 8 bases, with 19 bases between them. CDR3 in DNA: TGTGCCAGCAGCCATCCGGGACTAGGCGGGACGGGCTACACCTTC. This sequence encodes CASSHPGLGGTGYTF.

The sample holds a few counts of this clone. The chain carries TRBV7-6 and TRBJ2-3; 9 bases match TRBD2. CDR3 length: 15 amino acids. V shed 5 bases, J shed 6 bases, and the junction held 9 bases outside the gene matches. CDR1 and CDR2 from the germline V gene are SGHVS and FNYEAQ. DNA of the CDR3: TGTGCCAGCAGCAGAAGGACTAGCGTTGCCGATACGCAGTATTTT. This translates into CASSRRTSVADTQYF.

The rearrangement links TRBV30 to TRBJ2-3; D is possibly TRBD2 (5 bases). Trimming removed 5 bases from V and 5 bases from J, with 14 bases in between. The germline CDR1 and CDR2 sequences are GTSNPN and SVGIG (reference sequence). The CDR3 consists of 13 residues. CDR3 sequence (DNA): TGTGCCTGGTCCGGGATCGGGATAGATACGCAGTATTTT. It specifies CAWSGIGIDTQYF. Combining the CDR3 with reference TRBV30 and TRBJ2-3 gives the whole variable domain SQTIHQWPATLVQPVGSPLSLECTVEGTSNPNLYWYRQAAGRGLQLLFYSVGIGQISSEVPQNLSASRPQDRQFILSSKKLLLSDSGFYLCAWSGIGIDTQYFGPGTRLTVL.

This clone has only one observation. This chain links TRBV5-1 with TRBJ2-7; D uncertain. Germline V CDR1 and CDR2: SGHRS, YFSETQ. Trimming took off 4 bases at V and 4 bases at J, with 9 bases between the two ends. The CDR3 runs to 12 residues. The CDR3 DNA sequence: TGCGCCAGCAGCGACCCCAGGTACGAGCAGTACTTC. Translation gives CASSDPRYEQYF.

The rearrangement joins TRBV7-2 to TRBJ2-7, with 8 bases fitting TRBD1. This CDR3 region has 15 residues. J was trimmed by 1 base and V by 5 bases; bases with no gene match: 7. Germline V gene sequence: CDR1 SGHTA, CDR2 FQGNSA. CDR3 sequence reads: CASSPHRTGSYEQYF. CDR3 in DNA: TGTGCCAGCAGCCCTCACCGGACAGGGTCCTACGAGCAGTACTTC.

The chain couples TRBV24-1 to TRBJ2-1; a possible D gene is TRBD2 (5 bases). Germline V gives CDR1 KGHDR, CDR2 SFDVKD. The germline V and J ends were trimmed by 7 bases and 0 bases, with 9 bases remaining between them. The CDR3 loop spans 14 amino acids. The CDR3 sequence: CATSNSGSYNEQFF. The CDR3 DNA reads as TGTGCCACCAGCAACAGCGGCTCCTACAATGAGCAGTTCTTC.

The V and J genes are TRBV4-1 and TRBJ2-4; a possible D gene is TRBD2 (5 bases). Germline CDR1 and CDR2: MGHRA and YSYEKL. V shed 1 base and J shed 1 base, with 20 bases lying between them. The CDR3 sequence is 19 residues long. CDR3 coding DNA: TGCGCCAGCAGCCAAGGAACAAACTCAAGAGGGTATGCCAAAAACATTCAGTACTTC. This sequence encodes CASSQGTNSRGYAKNIQYF.

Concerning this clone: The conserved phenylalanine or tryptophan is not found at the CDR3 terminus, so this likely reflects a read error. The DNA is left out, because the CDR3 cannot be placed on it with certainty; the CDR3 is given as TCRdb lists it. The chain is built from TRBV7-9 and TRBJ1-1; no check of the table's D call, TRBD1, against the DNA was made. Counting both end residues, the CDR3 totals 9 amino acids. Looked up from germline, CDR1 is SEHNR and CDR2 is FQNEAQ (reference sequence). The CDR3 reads CASSPGGTS.

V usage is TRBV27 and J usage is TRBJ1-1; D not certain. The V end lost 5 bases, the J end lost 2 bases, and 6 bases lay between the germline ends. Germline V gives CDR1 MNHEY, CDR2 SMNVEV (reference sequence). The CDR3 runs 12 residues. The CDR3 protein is CASSRGNTEAFF. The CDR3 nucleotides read TGTGCCAGCAGTCGGGGAAACACTGAAGCTTTCTTT.

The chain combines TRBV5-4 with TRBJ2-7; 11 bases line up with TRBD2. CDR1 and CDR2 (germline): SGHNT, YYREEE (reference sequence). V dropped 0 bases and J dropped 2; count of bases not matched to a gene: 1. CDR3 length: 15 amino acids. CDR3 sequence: CASSLGLAGTYEQYF. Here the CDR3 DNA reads TGTGCCAGCAGCTTGGGACTAGCGGGAACCTACGAGCAGTACTTC.

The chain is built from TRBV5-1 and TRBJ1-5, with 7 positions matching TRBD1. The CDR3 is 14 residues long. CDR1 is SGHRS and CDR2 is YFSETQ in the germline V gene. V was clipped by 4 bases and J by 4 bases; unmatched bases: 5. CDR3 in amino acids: CASSPGQENQPQHF. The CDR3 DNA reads TGCGCCAGCAGCCCCGGACAGGAGAATCAGCCCCAGCATTTT.